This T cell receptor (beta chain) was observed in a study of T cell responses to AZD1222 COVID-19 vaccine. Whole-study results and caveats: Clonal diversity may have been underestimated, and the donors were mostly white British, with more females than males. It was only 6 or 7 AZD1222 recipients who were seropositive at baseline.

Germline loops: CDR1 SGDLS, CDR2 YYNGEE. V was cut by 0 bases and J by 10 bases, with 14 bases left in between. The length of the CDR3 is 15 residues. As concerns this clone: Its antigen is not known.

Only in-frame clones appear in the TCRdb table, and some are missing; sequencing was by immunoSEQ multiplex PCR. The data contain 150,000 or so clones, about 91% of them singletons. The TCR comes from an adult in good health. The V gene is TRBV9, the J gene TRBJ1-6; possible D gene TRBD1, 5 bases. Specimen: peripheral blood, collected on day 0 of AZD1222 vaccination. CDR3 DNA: TGTGCCAGCAGCGTAGCTCCCCTAGGGGAATCACCCCTCCACTTT. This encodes CASSVAPLGESPLHF.